The following is a T cell receptor (beta chain) sequence with its context. Its antigen is currently unknown. PCR used 60 Vbeta primers and 13 Jbeta primers. Sequencing was performed with immunoSEQ multiplex PCR; in TCRdb, only in-frame clones are kept and a portion is missing. Of tens of thousands of clones in the sample, over 65% were seen once. This sample was included in a study of cytomegalovirus exposure and HLA in healthy donors. Across the study: An early data release held tens of millions of unique TCRs from HLA-typed donors. General study findings and limits: The later analysis indicated that the majority of CMV-associated TCR beta chains appeared HLA-restricted. Among TCR beta chains, those listed as cytomegalovirus-associated numbered over 150. Later analysis identified 16,000 or so TCR beta sequences associated with HLA alleles, using a false discovery rate threshold of 0.05.

The sequenced material came from PBMCs. The receptor's source is a man aged 40-49 years in good health and CMV-seronegative.

The CDR3 DNA reads as TGCAGCGTTGTAGCTAGTTACCAAAGAGGTACGCAGTATTTT. Translating gives CSVVASYQRGTQYF. This chain links TRBV29-1 with TRBJ2-3; D is ambiguous. The germline V and J ends were trimmed by 4 bases and 8 bases, with 19 bases remaining between them. Germline assignment: CDR1 SQVTM and CDR2 ANQGSEA. The CDR3 is 14 residues long.